The rows below give T cell receptor beta chains drawn from one sample of a study of cytomegalovirus exposure and HLA in healthy donors. Produced via immunoSEQ multiplex PCR; TCRdb's table is partial and in-frame only. The profile covers approximately 140,000 clones, with more than 65% appearing a single time and roughly 6.3% taken by the ten largest. Sequencing used PBMCs. These receptor sequences come from a middle-aged man in good health and CMV-seropositive. Each CDR3 is given with its conserved first and last residue. Fields, in order: J gene, V gene, clone size, D gene, CDR3 DNA, CDR3 protein. A D gene is named only where the DNA matches it firmly. Part of the rows lack a size; the others show once, few, many or a class for expanded clones.

>TRBJ1-2|TRBV5-6|-|-
TGTGCCAGCAGCCCTAGCCAGACTCACTATGGCTACACCTTC
CASSPSQTHYGYTF
>TRBJ1-2|TRBV28|-|TRBD1
TGTGCCAGCACCCAGGGGGAAGGGCTAAGCTACACCTTC
CASTQGEGLSYTF
>TRBJ1-5|TRBV30|once|TRBD1
TGTGCCTGGAGTGACATGACAGGGGCGGTGCGCAATCAGCCCCAGCATTTT
CAWSDMTGAVRNQPQHF
>TRBJ2-7|TRBV19|-|-
TGTGCCAGTAGTGTAGGAGTGCTCACCTACGAGCAGTACTTC
CASSVGVLTYEQYF
>TRBJ2-7|TRBV19|-|-
TGTGCCAGTAAGGGGGGGACTTTATCCTACGAGCAGTACTTC
CASKGGTLSYEQYF
>TRBJ1-4|TRBV6-6|-|TRBD1
TGTGCCAGCAGACCACGGGGACAGGGTTTGGGTGAAAAACTGTTTTTT
CASRPRGQGLGEKLFF
>TRBJ1-1|TRBV20-1|-|-
TGCAGTGCTAGAATGAGGCAGTTTGTTTTCTTT
CSARMRQFVFF
>TRBJ1-3|TRBV29-1|-|TRBD1
TGCAGCGCCCGACAGGGCTCACACTCTGGAAACACCATATATTTT
CSARQGSHSGNTIYF
>TRBJ2-7|TRBV27|-|TRBD2
TGTGCCAGCAGTACCGGGACTAGCGGGAGCAGCGACGAGCAGTACTTC
CASSTGTSGSSDEQYF
>TRBJ2-1|TRBV5-1|-|TRBD2
TGCGCCAGCAGCGCCAGGGTAGCGGGATCTAACCTGAATGAGCAGTTCTTC
CASSARVAGSNLNEQFF
>TRBJ1-1|TRBV6-1|-|-
TGTGCCAGCAGTGAAGCGGTGACACTTCGAAGCAAAGCTTTCTTT
CASSEAVTLRSKAFF
>TRBJ2-1|TRBV10-3|-|TRBD2
TGTGCCATCGCGAGCGGGGGCCTAAACAATGAGCAGTTCTTC
CAIASGGLNNEQFF
>TRBJ2-3|TRBV28|-|TRBD1
TGTGCCAGCAGTTCCAGCCGATGGGACAGAGGGCCAGATACGCAGTATTTT
CASSSSRWDRGPDTQYF
>TRBJ2-1|TRBV10-3|-|-
TGTGCCATCAGTGAGTCCGAGAGCGTCAATGAGCAGTTCTTC
CAISESESVNEQFF
>TRBJ2-3|TRBV13|-|-
TGTGCCAGCAGCCGTATAAGCACAGATACGCAGTATTTT
CASSRISTDTQYF
>TRBJ2-3|TRBV18|-|-
TGTGCCAGCTCCAGCGCCACGGGAGTGGTAGATACGCAGTATTTT
CASSSATGVVDTQYF
>TRBJ1-2|TRBV7-6|-|-
TGTGCCAGCAGTTCAGTGGGAGGGGCCGGGGCCAATGGCTACACCTTC
CASSSVGGAGANGYTF
>TRBJ2-1|TRBV6-6|-|-
TGTGCCAGCAGTTACGCTGGACAACCTCAGCAGTTCTTC
CASSYAGQPQQFF
>TRBJ1-1|TRBV9|-|TRBD1
TGTGCCAGCAGCCAAACGGGACAGGAGGGAGCTTTCTTT
CASSQTGQEGAFF
>TRBJ2-3|TRBV11-2|few|TRBD2
TGTGCCAGCAGCTTCCTATTCAGCGGGAGAGGCGATACGCAGTATTTT
CASSFLFSGRGDTQYF
>TRBJ2-3|TRBV28|-|-
TGTGCCAGCAGTTCCGGGATGCTAATGTCGAGTGTCGGTTTT
CASSSGMLMSSVGF
>TRBJ2-3|TRBV27|-|TRBD2
TGTGCCAGCAGGACAACCCTAGCGGGAAGGGGGGATACGCAGTATTTT
CASRTTLAGRGDTQYF
>TRBJ1-5|TRBV6-1|-|-
TGTGCCAGCACCGAGGGGGGGCATCGAAATCAGCCCCAGCATTTT
CASTEGGHRNQPQHF
>TRBJ2-7|TRBV6-1|-|-
TGTGCCAGCAGTGTTCGCGGTGACTACGAGCAGTACTTC
CASSVRGDYEQYF
>TRBJ1-2|TRBV11-2|-|-
TGTGCCAGCAGCCTAGATAGGGGCTACTATGGCTACACCTTC
CASSLDRGYYGYTF
>TRBJ2-7|TRBV27|-|TRBD2
TGTGCCAGCAGAGTAACGGGACTAGCGACCTCCTACGAGCAGTACTTC
CASRVTGLATSYEQYF
>TRBJ2-1|TRBV19|-|TRBD2
TGTGGCGCGGGACTAGCGGGAGCCAATGAGCAGTTCTTC
CGAGLAGANEQFF
>TRBJ2-3|TRBV5-1|-|TRBD2
TGCGCCAGCACGCAGACTAGCGGGAGGGCAGATACGCAGTATTTT
CASTQTSGRADTQYF
>TRBJ1-5|TRBV28|once|-
TGTGCCAGCAGAGTCAACGGGAAGCCCCAGCATTTT
CASRVNGKPQHF
>TRBJ2-1|TRBV7-8|-|TRBD2
TGTGCCAGCAGCGTCGGACTAGCGGGAGTTGGGAATGAGCAGTTCTTC
CASSVGLAGVGNEQFF
>TRBJ1-2|TRBV7-2|-|TRBD1
TGTGCCAGCAGCCCCAACAGGGGATACACCTTC
CASSPNRGYTF
>TRBJ2-3|TRBV5-6|-|-
TGTGCCAGCAGTTACCTAGCGAGAGAGGCAGATACGCAGTATTTT
CASSYLAREADTQYF
>TRBJ2-1|TRBV9|once|TRBD1
TGTGCCAGCAGCCCCCGGGACAGGACATTTGACAATGAGCAGTTCTTC
CASSPRDRTFDNEQFF
>TRBJ2-7|TRBV5-1|-|TRBD1
TGCGCCAGCAGCGACCCCGGGACAGCCTACGAGCAGTACTTC
CASSDPGTAYEQYF
>TRBJ2-7|TRBV30|-|TRBD1
TGTGCCTGGGGTACGACAGGGAGCGGCTACGAGCAGTACTTC
CAWGTTGSGYEQYF
>TRBJ2-3|TRBV5-4|-|TRBD2
TGTGCCAGCAGCTCAGGACTAGCGGGGCCCAAGGGAGGTACGCAGTATTTT
CASSSGLAGPKGGTQYF
>TRBJ2-3|TRBV19|-|-
TGTGCCAGTAATGGGGGGCACAGGGGTGATACAGATACGCAGTATTTT
CASNGGHRGDTDTQYF
>TRBJ2-7|TRBV7-3|few|TRBD1
TGTGCCAGCAGCGGATCGGGACAGGGGTCCGAGCAGTACTTC
CASSGSGQGSEQYF
>TRBJ1-1|TRBV2|-|-
TGTGCCAGCAGTGAAGGGGAGTTGACTGAAGCTTTCTTT
CASSEGELTEAFF
>TRBJ2-3|TRBV2|-|-
TGTGCCAGCAAATCCCAAGAGTCGCCCACAGATACGCAGTATTTT
CASKSQESPTDTQYF
>TRBJ1-4|TRBV5-4|-|-
TGTGCCAGCAGCTTGGCTGGGACTTCCGGGAATGAAAAACTGTTTTTT
CASSLAGTSGNEKLFF
>TRBJ1-2|TRBV10-3|-|TRBD1
TGTGCCATCAAAAACACAGGGGCAGAAGGCTACACCTTC
CAIKNTGAEGYTF
>TRBJ2-1|TRBV13|-|TRBD2
TGTGCCAGCAGCTTACTACCTGGGGCTAGCGGGAGCGATTTGGATGAGCAGTTCTTC
CASSLLPGASGSDLDEQFF
>TRBJ1-1|TRBV5-5|-|TRBD1
TGTGCCAGCAGCTTGGACCTCGGGACAGGGAAAATGAACACTGAAGCTTTCTTT
CASSLDLGTGKMNTEAFF
>TRBJ2-1|TRBV9|-|TRBD1
TGTGCCAGCAGCGCTGGACAGGGGGCGCCAGGGCAGTTCTTC
CASSAGQGAPGQFF
>TRBJ2-3|TRBV5-1|once|TRBD2
TGCGCCAGCAGCTTGACGACTAGCGGGAGTGCAGATACGCAGTATTTT
CASSLTTSGSADTQYF